What follows are 20 T cell receptor beta chains derived from one specimen sequenced in a study of T-cell reconstitution after alpha-beta-depleted transplantation in children. The TCRbeta library incorporated unique molecular identifiers. TCRdb recomputed calls from the PCR reads with MiXCR, one row per CDR3 protein. The sample includes about 20,000 distinct CDR3 sequences, approximately 12% of them seen just once. Source: PBMCs, mostly from graft donor cells, taken 60 days after TCRalphabeta/CD19-depleted stem cell transplant. These receptors were collected from a female patient aged 2 to 10 who had a stem cell transplant for congenital amegakaryocytic thrombocytopenia, so the T cells may come from the graft donor.

In its sample, this clonotype was seen many times. Germline and junction disagree at one end, which may indicate a read error. The J gene is TRBJ1-1, the V gene TRBV6-1; unclear D gene. The CDR3 consists of 13 residues. The germline gives CDR1 MNHNS, CDR2 SASEGT. CDR3 region: CASREAGNTEAFF. In nucleotides, the CDR3 is TGTGCCAGCAGGGAAGCAGGGAACACTGAAGCTTTCTTT.

This clonotype was found many times. The rearrangement links TRBV20-1 to TRBJ2-7; D possibly uses TRBD1 or TRBD2 (6 bases each). Germline V gives CDR1 DFQATT, CDR2 SNEGSKA (reference sequence). This CDR3 has 14 residues. V lost 0 bases and J 6 bases, leaving 15 bases between the germline ends. The chain's CDR3 is CSAREGGRVLEQYF. The DNA for the CDR3 is TGCAGTGCTAGAGAGGGGGGCAGGGTCCTCGAGCAGTACTTC.

There are a few counts of this clonotype. This chain links TRBV20-1 with TRBJ2-7; D is tentatively TRBD1 or TRBD2 (5 bases each). Germline CDR1 and CDR2: DFQATT and SNEGSKA (reference sequence). This CDR3 contains 15 residues. V shed 5 bases and J shed 3 bases, with 20 bases lying between them. This CDR3 reads CSAGPRGTTHYEQYF. The DNA for the CDR3 is TGCAGTGCTGGTCCCCGAGGGACCACCCACTACGAGCAGTACTTC.

This clonotype has ten or more counts. This chain joins TRBV28 and TRBJ2-3; a possible D gene is TRBD2 (6 bases). CDR3 length: 14 residues. V was clipped by 3 bases and J by 1 base, with 8 bases between them. Germline lookup yields CDR1 MDHEN and CDR2 SYDVKM. This CDR3 reads CASSLSSGTDTQYF. DNA for the CDR3: TGTGCCAGCAGTTTGTCTAGCGGCACAGATACGCAGTATTTT. Based on the CDR3 plus reference TRBV28 and TRBJ2-3, the full variable domain is DVKVTQSSRYLVKRTGEKVFLECVQDMDHENMFWYRQDPGLGLRLIYFSYDVKMKEKGDIPEGYSVSREKKERFSLILESASTNQTSMYLCASSLSSGTDTQYFGPGTRLTVL.

This clonotype was counted many times. The V gene is TRBV29-1, the J gene TRBJ1-1; a possible D gene is TRBD1 (5 bases). The V end was cut by 4 bases, the J end by 4 bases, with 10 bases between. Germline assignment: CDR1 SQVTM and CDR2 ANQGSEA. This CDR3 has 12 amino acids. The CDR3 sequence is CSVVGGGTEAFF. The CDR3 DNA follows: TGCAGCGTTGTGGGTGGGGGCACTGAAGCTTTCTTT.

This clonotype occurred many times. The chain carries TRBV6-5 and TRBJ2-5; 10 bases agree with TRBD1. Germline loops: CDR1 MNHEY, CDR2 SVGAGI. The length of the CDR3 is 14 residues. The trim removed 6 bases at V and 4 bases at J, leaving 5 bases unmatched. The CDR3 coding sequence is TGTGCCAGCAGATGGGACAGGGGAGGAGAGACCCAGTACTTC. Its protein product is CASRWDRGGETQYF.

This clonotype was seen at least ten times. The chain combines TRBV7-2 with TRBJ2-1; D may be TRBD2 (5 bases). V was pared by 5 bases and J by 0 bases, with 17 bases between. CDR1 and CDR2 (germline): SGHTA, FQGNSA. There are 17 residues in the CDR3. The CDR3 here is CASSRMWGGSSYNEQFF. The CDR3 region has the DNA TGTGCCAGCAGCCGTATGTGGGGTGGGAGCTCCTACAATGAGCAGTTCTTC.

In its sample, this clonotype was seen many times. V is TRBV20-1 and J is TRBJ2-7, with D tentatively TRBD2 (5 bases). V gave up 4 bases and J gave up 0 bases, with 7 bases separating them. This CDR3 is built from 12 residues. Germline V CDR1 and CDR2: DFQATT, SNEGSKA (reference sequence). The CDR3 DNA sequence: TGCAGTGCTACGGGGAGCTCCTACGAGCAGTACTTC. Translation: CSATGSSYEQYF.

This clonotype was found a few times. The V call is TRBV20-1, the J call TRBJ2-7; 7 bases are a match to TRBD2. This CDR3 is built from 14 residues. The ends lost 0 bases at V and 2 bases at J; junction bases unmatched: 4. The germline CDR1 and CDR2 sequences are DFQATT and SNEGSKA (reference sequence). The CDR3 DNA reads as TGCAGTGCTAGAGAGGGAGGGCCCACCTACGAGCAGTACTTC. It specifies CSAREGGPTYEQYF.

About this clonotype: At one of its ends the junction is not consistent with the germline gene, which may arise from a read error. The CDR3 DNA sequence: TGCAGCGTCCCCCAGAGCGGCTATGGCTACGCCTTC. Translating gives CSVPQSGYGYAF. The J gene is TRBJ1-2, the V gene TRBV29-1; the D is unclear. This CDR3 spans 12 amino acids. Germline-derived CDR1 and CDR2 are SQVTM and ANQGSEA.

In this sample, this clonotype turned up many times. The chain is built from TRBV5-1 and TRBJ2-7; 11 bases fit TRBD2. V trimming: 4 bases; J trimming: 8 bases; junction bases outside the gene matches: 8. The CDR3 has 14 residues. The germline CDR1 and CDR2 sequences are SGHRS and YFSETQ. Written as DNA, the CDR3 is TGCGCCAGCAGCGAGGGACTAGCGGCTGGGCAGCAGTACTTC. Translated: CASSEGLAAGQQYF.

This clonotype was counted at least ten times. The chain uses TRBV5-5 and TRBJ1-5, with D hard to call. With 4 bases removed from V and 0 bases from J, the gap between germline ends came to 5 bases. The CDR3 runs 13 residues. The germline gives CDR1 SGHKS, CDR2 YYEKEE (reference sequence). The CDR3 DNA reads TGTGCCAGCAGCAGGAATAGCAATCAGCCCCAGCATTTT. It encodes CASSRNSNQPQHF.

This clonotype was seen at least ten times. This chain links TRBV9 with TRBJ2-5, with D unresolved. V was pared by 1 base and J by 5 bases, with 15 bases between. The germline V gene has CDR1 SGDLS and CDR2 YYNGEE. The CDR3 totals 15 residues. In DNA, the CDR3 is TGTGCCAGCAGCGTATTCGAAGGACGCGACGAGACCCAGTACTTC. Amino acids: CASSVFEGRDETQYF.

The rearrangement links TRBV29-1 to TRBJ1-1, with 7 bases fitting TRBD1. V lost 5 bases and J lost 3; bases outside the gene matches: 9. Germline V gene lookup returns CDR1 SQVTM and CDR2 ANQGSEA. This CDR3 is 14 amino acids long. CDR3 loop: CSVTRGYRYTEAFF. The CDR3 DNA follows: TGCAGCGTTACCAGGGGGTATAGGTACACTGAAGCTTTCTTT.

This clonotype was observed at least ten times. This chain connects TRBV11-2 to TRBJ2-7; D tentatively reads TRBD1 or TRBD2 (5 bases each). Germline loops: CDR1 SGHAT, CDR2 FQNNGV. This CDR3 has 16 residues. The ends were cut back, 1 base at V and 3 bases at J, with 16 bases in the middle. CDR3 residues: CASSLGGPREFYEQYF. The CDR3 DNA reads as TGTGCCAGCAGCTTAGGGGGCCCTAGGGAGTTCTACGAGCAGTACTTC.

This clonotype was found many times. This chain uses TRBV14 with TRBJ2-1; 8 nucleotides align to TRBD2. The CDR3 has 21 residues. Germline values: CDR1 SGHDN, CDR2 FVKESK. The J segment lost 2 bases and the V segment lost 4 bases, leaving 22 bases of the junction unmatched. DNA of the CDR3: TGTGCCAGCAGCCCCGACCACGGGACTAGAAAATTTTCTTTGGCCTACAATGAGCAGTTCTTC. Its protein product is CASSPDHGTRKFSLAYNEQFF.

This clonotype was counted many times. This chain connects TRBV29-1 to TRBJ1-2, with a tentative D call TRBD1 (5 bases). V lost 3 bases and J lost 1, with 9 bases in between. Germline CDR1 and CDR2: SQVTM and ANQGSEA. CDR3 size: 13 residues. CDR3 DNA sequence: TGCAGCGTTGAGGGGGAGTTTAACTATGGCTACACCTTC. Translating it yields CSVEGEFNYGYTF.

This clonotype was recorded at least ten times. The gene calls are TRBV12-3 or TRBV12-4 and TRBJ2-7, with TRBD1 matching 9 bases. This CDR3 region has 19 residues. With V trimmed by 7 bases and J by 3 bases, 22 bases remained unmatched. CDR3 loop: CASTSVPLLVRDRDYEQYF. In DNA, the CDR3 is TGTGCCAGCACCTCAGTCCCTTTACTCGTCCGGGACAGGGACTACGAGCAGTACTTC.

This clonotype was detected ten times or more. The chain couples TRBV10-3 to TRBJ2-7; TRBD1 aligns across 7 bases. Per germline, CDR1 ENHRY and CDR2 SYGVKD. The CDR3 extends over 16 amino acids. The V and J ends lost 3 bases and 1 base, in that order; junction bases with no gene match: 9. The DNA for the CDR3 is TGTGCCATCAGTGACTCCACTCAGACAGGGTCCTACGAGCAGTACTTC. Translated, it gives CAISDSTQTGSYEQYF.

Ten or more counts support this clonotype. The rearrangement uses TRBV11-2 and TRBJ2-7; no firm D call. The V gene's germline CDR1 is SGHAT and CDR2 FQNNGV. Trimming left V 1 base short and J 3 bases short, with 10 bases between. There are 14 residues in the CDR3. The CDR3 DNA follows: TGTGCCAGCAGCTTAGGACATACGAACTACGAGCAGTACTTC. Translation gives CASSLGHTNYEQYF.